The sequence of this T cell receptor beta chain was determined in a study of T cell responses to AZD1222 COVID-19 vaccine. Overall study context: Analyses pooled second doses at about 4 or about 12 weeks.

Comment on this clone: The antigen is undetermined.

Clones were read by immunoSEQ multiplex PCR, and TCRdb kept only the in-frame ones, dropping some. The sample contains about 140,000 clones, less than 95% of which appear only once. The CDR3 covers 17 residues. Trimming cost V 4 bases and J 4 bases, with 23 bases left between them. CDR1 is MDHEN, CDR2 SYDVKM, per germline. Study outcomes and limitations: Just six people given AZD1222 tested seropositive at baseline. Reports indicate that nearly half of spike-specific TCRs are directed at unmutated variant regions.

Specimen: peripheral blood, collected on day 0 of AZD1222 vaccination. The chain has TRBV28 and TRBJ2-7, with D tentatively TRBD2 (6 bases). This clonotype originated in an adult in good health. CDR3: CASSSYKAGTFPYEQYF. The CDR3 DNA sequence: TGTGCCAGCAGTTCTTACAAAGCCGGGACTTTTCCTTACGAGCAGTACTTC.